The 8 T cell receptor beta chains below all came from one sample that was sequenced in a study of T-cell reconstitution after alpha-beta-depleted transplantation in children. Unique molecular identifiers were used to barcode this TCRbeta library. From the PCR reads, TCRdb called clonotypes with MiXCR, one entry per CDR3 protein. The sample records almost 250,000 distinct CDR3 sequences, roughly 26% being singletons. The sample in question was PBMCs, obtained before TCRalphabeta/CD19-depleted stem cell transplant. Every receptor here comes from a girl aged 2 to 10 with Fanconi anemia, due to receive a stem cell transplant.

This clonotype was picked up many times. The CDR3 nucleotides read TGCAGTGCTACCATACTAGCGGGGAGGGCAGAGACCCAGTACTTC. Its translation: CSATILAGRAETQYF. This chain links TRBV20-1 with TRBJ2-5, with TRBD2 identical over 10 bases. The CDR3 is made up of 15 amino acids. The germline V gene has CDR1 DFQATT and CDR2 SNEGSKA (reference sequence). V shed 4 bases, J shed 4 bases, and the junction held 9 bases outside the gene matches.

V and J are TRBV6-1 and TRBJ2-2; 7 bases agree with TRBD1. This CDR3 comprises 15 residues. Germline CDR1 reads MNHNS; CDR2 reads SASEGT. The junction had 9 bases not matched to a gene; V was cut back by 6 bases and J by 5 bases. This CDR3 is CASRRQGLGTGELFF. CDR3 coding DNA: TGTGCCAGCAGGCGACAGGGTCTAGGGACCGGGGAGCTGTTTTTT.

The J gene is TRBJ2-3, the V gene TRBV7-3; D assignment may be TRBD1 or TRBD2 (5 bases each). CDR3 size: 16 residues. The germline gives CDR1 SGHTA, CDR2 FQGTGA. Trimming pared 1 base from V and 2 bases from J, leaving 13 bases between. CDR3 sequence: CASSLMGRTPTDTQYF. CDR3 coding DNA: TGTGCCAGCAGCTTAATGGGACGCACACCCACAGATACGCAGTATTTT.

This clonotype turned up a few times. CDR3 bases: TGTGCCAGCAGAGAACAGGAGGTGGGTGAGCAGTACTTC. Protein: CASREQEVGEQYF. The chain carries TRBV12-3 or TRBV12-4 and TRBJ2-7; D is possibly TRBD1 or TRBD2 (5 bases each). V was shortened by 6 bases and J by 7 bases, with 16 bases between the two germline ends. The CDR3 loop spans 13 amino acids.

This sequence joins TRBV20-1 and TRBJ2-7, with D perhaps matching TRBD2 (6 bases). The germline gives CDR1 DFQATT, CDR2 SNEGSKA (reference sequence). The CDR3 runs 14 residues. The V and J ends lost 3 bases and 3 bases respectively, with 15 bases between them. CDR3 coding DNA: TGCAGTGCTAGTGCGGAGGGGTATTTCTACGAGCAGTACTTC. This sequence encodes CSASAEGYFYEQYF.

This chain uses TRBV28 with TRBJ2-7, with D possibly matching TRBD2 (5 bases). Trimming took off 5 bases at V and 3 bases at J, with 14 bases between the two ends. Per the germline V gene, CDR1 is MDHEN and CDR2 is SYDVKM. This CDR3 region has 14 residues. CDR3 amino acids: CASSPRRELYEQYF. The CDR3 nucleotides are TGTGCCAGCAGTCCCCGACGGGAACTCTACGAGCAGTACTTC.

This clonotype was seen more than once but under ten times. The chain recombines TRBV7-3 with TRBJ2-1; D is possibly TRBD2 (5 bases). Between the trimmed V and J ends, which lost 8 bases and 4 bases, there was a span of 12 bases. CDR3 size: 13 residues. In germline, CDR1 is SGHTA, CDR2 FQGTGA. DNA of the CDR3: TGTGCCAGCGGGTCGGGGTTATACAATGAGCAGTTCTTC. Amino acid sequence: CASGSGLYNEQFF.

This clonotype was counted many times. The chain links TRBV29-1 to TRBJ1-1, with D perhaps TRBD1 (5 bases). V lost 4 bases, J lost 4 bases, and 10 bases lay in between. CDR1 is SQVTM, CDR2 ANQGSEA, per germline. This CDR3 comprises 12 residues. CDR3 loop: CSVGWGGTEAFF. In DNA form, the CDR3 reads TGCAGCGTTGGATGGGGGGGCACTGAAGCTTTCTTT.